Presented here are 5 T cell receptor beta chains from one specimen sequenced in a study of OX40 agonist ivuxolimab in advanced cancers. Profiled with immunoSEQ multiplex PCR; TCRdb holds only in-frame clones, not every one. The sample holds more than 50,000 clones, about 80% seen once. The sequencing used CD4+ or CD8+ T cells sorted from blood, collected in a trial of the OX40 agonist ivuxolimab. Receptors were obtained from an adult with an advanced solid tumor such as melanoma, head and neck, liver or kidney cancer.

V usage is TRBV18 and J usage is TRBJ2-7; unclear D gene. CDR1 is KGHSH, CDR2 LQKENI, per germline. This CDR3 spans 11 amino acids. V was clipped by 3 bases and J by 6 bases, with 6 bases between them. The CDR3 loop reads CASSPGPEQYF. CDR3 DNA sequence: TGTGCCAGCTCACCCGGACCCGAGCAGTACTTC.

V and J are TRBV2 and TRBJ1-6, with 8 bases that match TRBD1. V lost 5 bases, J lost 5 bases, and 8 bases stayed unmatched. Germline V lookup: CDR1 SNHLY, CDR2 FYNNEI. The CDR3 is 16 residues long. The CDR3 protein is CASSPFQGADNSPLHF. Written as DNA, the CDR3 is TGTGCCAGCAGTCCCTTCCAGGGGGCGGATAATTCACCCCTCCACTTT. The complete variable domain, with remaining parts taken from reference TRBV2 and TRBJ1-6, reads EPEVTQTPSHQVTQMGQEVILRCVPISNHLYFYWYRQILGQKVEFLVSFYNNEISEKSEIFDDQFSVERPDGSNFTLKIRSTKLEDSAMYFCASSPFQGADNSPLHFGNGTRLTVT.

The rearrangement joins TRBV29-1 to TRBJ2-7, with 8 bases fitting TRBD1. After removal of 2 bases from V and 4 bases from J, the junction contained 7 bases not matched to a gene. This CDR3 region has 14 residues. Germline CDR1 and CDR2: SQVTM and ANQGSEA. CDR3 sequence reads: CSVEYRQGAYEQYF. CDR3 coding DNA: TGCAGCGTTGAATATAGGCAGGGGGCTTACGAGCAGTACTTC.

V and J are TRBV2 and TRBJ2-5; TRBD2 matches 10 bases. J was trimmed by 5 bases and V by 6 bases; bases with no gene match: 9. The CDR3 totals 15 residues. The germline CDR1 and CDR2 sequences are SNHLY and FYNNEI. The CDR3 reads CASSVLLAGIETQYF. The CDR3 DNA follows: TGTGCCAGCAGCGTACTACTAGCGGGGATCGAGACCCAGTACTTC.

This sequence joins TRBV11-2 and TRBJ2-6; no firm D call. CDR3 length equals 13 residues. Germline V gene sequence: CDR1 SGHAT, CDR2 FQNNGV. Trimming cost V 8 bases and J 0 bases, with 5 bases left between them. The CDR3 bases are TGTGCCAGCCGGAGCTCTGGGGCCAACGTCCTGACTTTC. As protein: CASRSSGANVLTF.